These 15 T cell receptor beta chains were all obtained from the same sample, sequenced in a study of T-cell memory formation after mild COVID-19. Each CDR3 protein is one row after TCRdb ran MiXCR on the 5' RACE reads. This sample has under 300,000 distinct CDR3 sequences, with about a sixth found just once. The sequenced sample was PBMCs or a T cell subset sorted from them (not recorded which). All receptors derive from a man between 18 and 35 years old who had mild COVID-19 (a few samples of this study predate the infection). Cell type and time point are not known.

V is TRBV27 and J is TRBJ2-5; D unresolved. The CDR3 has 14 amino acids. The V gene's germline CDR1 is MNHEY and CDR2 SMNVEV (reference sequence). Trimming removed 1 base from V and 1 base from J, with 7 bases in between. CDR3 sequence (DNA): TGTGCCAGCAGTTTATATGGCAGCCAAGAGACCCAGTACTTC. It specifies CASSLYGSQETQYF.

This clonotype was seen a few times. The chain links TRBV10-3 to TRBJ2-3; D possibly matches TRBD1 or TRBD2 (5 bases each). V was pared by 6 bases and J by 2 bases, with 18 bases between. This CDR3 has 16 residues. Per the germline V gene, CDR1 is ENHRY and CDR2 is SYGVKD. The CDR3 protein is CAISPIPVGTTDTQYF. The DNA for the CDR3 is TGTGCCATCAGCCCGATTCCAGTGGGGACCACAGATACGCAGTATTTT.

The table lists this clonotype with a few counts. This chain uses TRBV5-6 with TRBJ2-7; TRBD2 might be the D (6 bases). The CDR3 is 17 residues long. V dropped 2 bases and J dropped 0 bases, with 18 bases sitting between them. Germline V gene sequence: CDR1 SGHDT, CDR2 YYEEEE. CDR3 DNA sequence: TGTGCCAGCAGCTTTCGCGGGCGGAGGGGAAGCTCCTACGAGCAGTACGTC. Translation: CASSFRGRRGSSYEQYV.

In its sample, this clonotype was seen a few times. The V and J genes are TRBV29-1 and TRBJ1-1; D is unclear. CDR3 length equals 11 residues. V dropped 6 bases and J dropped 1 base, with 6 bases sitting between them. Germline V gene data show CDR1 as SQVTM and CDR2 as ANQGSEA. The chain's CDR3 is CSVVTNTEAFF. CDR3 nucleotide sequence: TGCAGCGTCGTAACGAACACTGAAGCTTTCTTT. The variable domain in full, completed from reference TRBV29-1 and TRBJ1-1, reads SAVISQKPSRDICQRGTSLTIQCQVDSQVTMMFWYRQQPGQSLTLIATANQGSEATYESGFVIDKFPISRPNLTFSTLTVSNMSPEDSSIYLCSVVTNTEAFFGQGTRLTVV.

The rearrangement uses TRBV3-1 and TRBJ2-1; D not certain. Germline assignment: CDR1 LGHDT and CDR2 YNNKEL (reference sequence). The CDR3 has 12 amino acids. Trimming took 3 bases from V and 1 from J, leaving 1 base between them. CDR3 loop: CASSQSYNEQFF. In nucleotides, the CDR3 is TGTGCCAGCAGCCAGTCCTACAATGAGCAGTTCTTC.

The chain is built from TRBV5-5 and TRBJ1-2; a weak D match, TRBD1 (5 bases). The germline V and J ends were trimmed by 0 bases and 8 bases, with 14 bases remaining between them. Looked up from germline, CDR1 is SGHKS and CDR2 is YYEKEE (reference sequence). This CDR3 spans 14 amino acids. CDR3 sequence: CASSLAAGPLGYTF. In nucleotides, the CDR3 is TGTGCCAGCAGCTTGGCCGCAGGGCCTTTGGGCTACACCTTC.

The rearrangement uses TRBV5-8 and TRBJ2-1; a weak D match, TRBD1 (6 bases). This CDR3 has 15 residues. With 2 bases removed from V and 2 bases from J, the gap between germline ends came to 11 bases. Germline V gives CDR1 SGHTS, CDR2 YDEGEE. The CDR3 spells CASSLGQQTYNEQFF. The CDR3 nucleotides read TGTGCCAGCAGCTTAGGACAGCAGACCTACAATGAGCAGTTCTTC.

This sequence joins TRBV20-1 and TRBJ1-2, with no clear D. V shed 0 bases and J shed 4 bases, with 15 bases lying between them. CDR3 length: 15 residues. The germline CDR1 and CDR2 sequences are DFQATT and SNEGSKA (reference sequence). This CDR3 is CSARDRRDAVYGYTF. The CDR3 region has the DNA TGCAGTGCTAGAGATCGTAGGGATGCGGTCTATGGCTACACCTTC.

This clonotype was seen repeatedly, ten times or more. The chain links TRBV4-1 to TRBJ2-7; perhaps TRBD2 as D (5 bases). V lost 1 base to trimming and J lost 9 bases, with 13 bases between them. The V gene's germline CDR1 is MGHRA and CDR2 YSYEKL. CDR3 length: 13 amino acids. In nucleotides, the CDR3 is TGCGCCAGCAGCCAAGCCGGCGGGTTCGGGCAGTACTTC. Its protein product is CASSQAGGFGQYF.

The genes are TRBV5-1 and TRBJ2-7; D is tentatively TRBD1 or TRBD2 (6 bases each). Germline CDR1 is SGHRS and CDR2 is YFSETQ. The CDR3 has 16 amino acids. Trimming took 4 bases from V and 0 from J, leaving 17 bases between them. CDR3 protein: CASSNRGAGSSYEQYF. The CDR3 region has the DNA TGCGCCAGCAGCAATAGGGGGGCAGGGAGCTCCTACGAGCAGTACTTC. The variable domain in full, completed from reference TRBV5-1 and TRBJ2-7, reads KAGVTQTPRYLIKTRGQQVTLSCSPISGHRSVSWYQQTPGQGLQFLFEYFSETQRNKGNFPGRFSGRQFSNSRSEMNVSTLELGDSALYLCASSNRGAGSSYEQYFGPGTRLTVT.

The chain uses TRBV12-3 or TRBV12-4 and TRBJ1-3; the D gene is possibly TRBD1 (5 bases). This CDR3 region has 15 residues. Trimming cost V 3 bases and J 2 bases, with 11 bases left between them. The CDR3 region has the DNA TGTGCCAGCAGTTTCTCGGGGCCTCCTGGAAACACCATATATTTT. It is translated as CASSFSGPPGNTIYF.

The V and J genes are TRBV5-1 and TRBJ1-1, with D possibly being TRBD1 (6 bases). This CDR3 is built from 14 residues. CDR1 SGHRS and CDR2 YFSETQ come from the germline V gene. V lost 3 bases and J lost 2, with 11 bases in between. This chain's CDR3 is CASSSDRLNTEAFF. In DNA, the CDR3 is TGCGCCAGCAGCTCGGACAGACTTAACACTGAAGCTTTCTTT.

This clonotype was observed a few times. CDR3 protein: CASSFHRGETTEAFF. As DNA, the CDR3 is TGTGCCAGCAGCTTTCACAGGGGGGAGACCACTGAAGCTTTCTTT. V is TRBV7-2 and J is TRBJ1-1; 8 bases are shared with TRBD1. The CDR3 is 15 amino acids. The V segment lost 3 bases and the J segment 4 bases; nucleotides outside the gene matches: 7. Germline lookup yields CDR1 SGHTA and CDR2 FQGNSA.

In DNA, the CDR3 is TGTGCCACCAGGGTACAGGACAGGGTTAAAGAGACCCAGTACTTC. This codes for CATRVQDRVKETQYF. V and J are TRBV15 and TRBJ2-5; TRBD1 aligns across 8 bases. With V trimmed by 6 bases and J by 3 bases, 9 bases remained unmatched. Germline V gives CDR1 LNHNV, CDR2 YYDKDF (reference sequence). This CDR3 region has 15 residues.

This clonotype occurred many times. CDR3 sequence: CASARQGRPYEQYF. DNA for the CDR3: TGTGCCTCCGCCAGACAGGGGCGCCCCTACGAGCAGTACTTC. The chain has TRBV30 and TRBJ2-7, with 8 bases aligning to TRBD1. This CDR3 region has 14 residues. Germline values: CDR1 GTSNPN, CDR2 SVGIG (reference sequence). V trimming: 7 bases; J trimming: 2 bases; junction bases outside the gene matches: 10. The full variable domain, completed using reference TRBV30 and TRBJ2-7, is SQTIHQWPATLVQPVGSPLSLECTVEGTSNPNLYWYRQAAGRGLQLLFYSVGIGQISSEVPQNLSASRPQDRQFILSSKKLLLSDSGFYLCASARQGRPYEQYFGPGTRLTVT.